These T cell receptor beta chains were read from a single sample in a study of T cell responses to AZD1222 COVID-19 vaccine. Libraries were prepared by immunoSEQ multiplex PCR; TCRdb keeps only in-frame clonotypes and omits some of them. The sample includes approximately 150,000 clones, more than 85% seen only once; the top ten take approximately 1.5%. This specimen consisted of peripheral blood, obtained on day 0 of AZD1222 vaccination. The receptors come from an adult in good health. CDR3s include the opening cysteine and the closing phenylalanine or tryptophan. Each record gives: V gene, J gene, D gene, CDR3 DNA, CDR3 protein. D genes are given only for firm matches.

V: TRBV6-5; J: TRBJ1-1; D: NA; DNA: TGTGCCAGCAGTTACTTCGGGCAGCCGAACACTGAAGCTTTCTTT; CDR3: CASSYFGQPNTEAFF
V: TRBV19; J: TRBJ1-5; D: NA; DNA: TGTGCCAGTAATCGGGGGGGAAGCAATCAGCCCCAGCATTTT; CDR3: CASNRGGSNQPQHF
V: TRBV27; J: TRBJ1-1; D: NA; DNA: TGTGCCACCTCCGGGGGCCTGAACACTGAAGCTTTCTTT; CDR3: CATSGGLNTEAFF
V: TRBV11-2; J: TRBJ1-1; D: TRBD1; DNA: TGTGCCAGCAGCCCTCGGGTAGGGGGCAACACTGAAGCTTTCTTT; CDR3: CASSPRVGGNTEAFF
V: TRBV28; J: TRBJ1-3; D: NA; DNA: TGTGCCAGCACCGCCGACAGGCTCCGCTCTGGAAACACCATATATTTT; CDR3: CASTADRLRSGNTIYF
V: TRBV20-1; J: TRBJ2-1; D: NA; DNA: TGCAGTGCTAGGATTGGTGATGAGCAGTTCTTC; CDR3: CSARIGDEQFF
V: TRBV11-2; J: TRBJ2-2; D: NA; DNA: TGTGCCAGCAGCTTAGCCCCCCGCGGGGAGCTGTTTTTT; CDR3: CASSLAPRGELFF
V: TRBV11-3; J: TRBJ1-4; D: NA; DNA: TGTGCCAGCAGCTTAGACCTTTACCCCGGAAAACTGTTTTTT; CDR3: CASSLDLYPGKLFF
V: TRBV7-8; J: TRBJ2-7; D: NA; DNA: TGTGCCAGCAGCTCAAGCCCCCTAGGGGGCTCCTACGAGCAGTACTTC; CDR3: CASSSSPLGGSYEQYF
V: TRBV4-2; J: TRBJ1-6; D: NA; DNA: TGTGCCAGCAGCCAAGAGACCGGGACGGCCGGATTTTCACCCCTCCACTTT; CDR3: CASSQETGTAGFSPLHF
V: TRBV19; J: TRBJ1-2; D: NA; DNA: TGTGCCAGTAGTCCCCTCGAGGCAGCTAAGGACTATGGCTACACCTTC; CDR3: CASSPLEAAKDYGYTF
V: TRBV5-1; J: TRBJ1-5; D: NA; DNA: TGCGCCAGCAGCCAAGGACCGGATAGCAATCAGCCCCAGCATTTT; CDR3: CASSQGPDSNQPQHF
V: TRBV19; J: TRBJ1-5; D: NA; DNA: TGTGCCAGTAGTATAGAGTCGGGGGCCTATCAGCCCCAGCATTTT; CDR3: CASSIESGAYQPQHF
V: TRBV5-5; J: TRBJ1-2; D: NA; DNA: TGTGCCAGCAGCGGGACCAACGCTGATGGCTACACCTTC; CDR3: CASSGTNADGYTF
V: TRBV28; J: TRBJ1-3; D: NA; DNA: TGTGCCAGCAGTCCCCCCGCTGACGTACCGCCCGGGGACACCATATATTTT; CDR3: CASSPPADVPPGDTIYF
V: TRBV19; J: TRBJ2-7; D: NA; DNA: TGTGCCAGTAGTAGAATCGGGACCGCTCCCTACGAGCAGTACTTC; CDR3: CASSRIGTAPYEQYF
V: TRBV19; J: TRBJ2-5; D: TRBD2; DNA: TGTGCCAGTACCGGAAGGACTAGCGGGCAAGAGACCCAGTACTTC; CDR3: CASTGRTSGQETQYF
V: TRBV6-2/TRBV6-3; J: TRBJ2-7; D: NA; DNA: TGTGCCAGCAGTTACTCGTCAGCCATTGCCTACGAGCAGTACTTC; CDR3: CASSYSSAIAYEQYF
V: TRBV6-5; J: TRBJ1-5; D: TRBD1; DNA: TGTGCCAGCAGGGGGGACAGGGGTAGTAATCAGCCCCAGCATTTT; CDR3: CASRGDRGSNQPQHF
V: TRBV5-1; J: TRBJ2-7; D: TRBD2; DNA: TGCGCCAGCAGTTCCGTCGGACTAGTCCACGAGCAGTACTTC; CDR3: CASSSVGLVHEQYF
V: TRBV3-1/TRBV3-2; J: TRBJ1-4; D: NA; DNA: TGTGCCAGCAGCCCAGGGGCCGGCTTAGGTGAACTGTTTTTT; CDR3: CASSPGAGLGELFF
V: TRBV27; J: TRBJ2-1; D: NA; DNA: TGTGCCGTCTCCCCCCCTGGCGGGCCTCTAACCTACGGGGATGAGCAGTTCTTC; CDR3: CAVSPPGGPLTYGDEQFF
V: TRBV7-8; J: TRBJ2-1; D: TRBD2; DNA: TGTGCCAGCAGCTTAGGTACTAGCGGCTCCTACAATGAGCAGTTCTTC; CDR3: CASSLGTSGSYNEQFF
V: TRBV30; J: TRBJ2-1; D: TRBD2; DNA: TGTGCCTGGAGTCTCCGGACTAGCGGGAGCAGTGAGCAGTTCTTC; CDR3: CAWSLRTSGSSEQFF
V: TRBV2; J: TRBJ1-2; D: NA; DNA: TGTGCCAGCAGTGAAAGGGAGGAGGGCTACACCTTC; CDR3: CASSEREEGYTF
V: TRBV6-2/TRBV6-3; J: TRBJ2-7; D: NA; DNA: TGTGCCAGCAGTTACGGACAGCCCTACGAGCAGTACTTC; CDR3: CASSYGQPYEQYF
V: TRBV7-2; J: TRBJ2-2; D: NA; DNA: TGTGCCAGCAGCTTAGGACTGGGCAGAAACAGCGGGGAGCTGTTTTTT; CDR3: CASSLGLGRNSGELFF
V: TRBV10-1; J: TRBJ1-1; D: NA; DNA: TGCGCCAGCATTACCCCTCGGAACACTGAAGCTTTCTTT; CDR3: CASITPRNTEAFF
V: TRBV5-1; J: TRBJ1-6; D: TRBD1; DNA: TGCGCCAGCAGCTTGGTCCCCGGGACAGCCAATTCACCCCTCCACTTT; CDR3: CASSLVPGTANSPLHF
V: TRBV12-3/TRBV12-4; J: TRBJ2-7; D: NA; DNA: TGTGCCAGCAGTTCCCGACAGAAATTCGAGCAGTACTTC; CDR3: CASSSRQKFEQYF
V: TRBV28; J: TRBJ2-1; D: NA; DNA: TGTGCCGTGGGGGAATACAATGAGCAGTTCTTC; CDR3: CAVGEYNEQFF
V: TRBV18; J: TRBJ1-1; D: NA; DNA: TGTGCCAGCTCGGAAAGACAGGTGAACACTGAAGCTTTCTTT; CDR3: CASSERQVNTEAFF
V: TRBV19; J: TRBJ1-1; D: NA; DNA: TGTGCCAGTATTACTGACCGGGGTTCGAGCACTGAAGCTTTCTTT; CDR3: CASITDRGSSTEAFF
V: TRBV2; J: TRBJ1-1; D: NA; DNA: TGTGCCAGCAGTGGCGCTAACACTGAAGCTTTCTTT; CDR3: CASSGANTEAFF
V: TRBV27; J: TRBJ2-1; D: NA; DNA: TGTGCCAGCTTAGCGACTAGGGGCCTCTTTACTGAGCAGTTCTTC; CDR3: CASLATRGLFTEQFF